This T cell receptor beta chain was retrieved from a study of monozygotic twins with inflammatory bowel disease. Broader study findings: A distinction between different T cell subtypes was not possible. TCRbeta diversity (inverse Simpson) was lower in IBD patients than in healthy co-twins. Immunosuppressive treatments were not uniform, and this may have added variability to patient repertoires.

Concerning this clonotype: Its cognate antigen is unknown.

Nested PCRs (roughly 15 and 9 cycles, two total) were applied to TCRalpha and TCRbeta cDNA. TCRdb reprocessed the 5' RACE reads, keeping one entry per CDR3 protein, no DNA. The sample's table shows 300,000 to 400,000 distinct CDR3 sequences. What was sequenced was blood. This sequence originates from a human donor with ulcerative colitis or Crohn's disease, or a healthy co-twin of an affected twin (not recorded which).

The CDR3 here is CSAETGGLENTEAFF. The V and J genes are TRBV20-1 and TRBJ1-1; TCRdb gives TRBD1 as the D gene, but with no DNA this cannot be confirmed. CDR1 is DFQATT, CDR2 SNEGSKA, per germline (reference sequence). The CDR3 runs 15 residues.